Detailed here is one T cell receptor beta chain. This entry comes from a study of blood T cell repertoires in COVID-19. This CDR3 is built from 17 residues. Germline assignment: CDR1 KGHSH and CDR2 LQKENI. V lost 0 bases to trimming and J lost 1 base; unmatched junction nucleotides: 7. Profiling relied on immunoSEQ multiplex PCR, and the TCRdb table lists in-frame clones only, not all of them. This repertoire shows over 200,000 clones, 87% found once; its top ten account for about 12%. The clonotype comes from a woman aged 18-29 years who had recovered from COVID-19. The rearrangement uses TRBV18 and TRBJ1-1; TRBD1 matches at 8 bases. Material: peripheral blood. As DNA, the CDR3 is TGTGCCAGCTCACCACCGAGACGGACAGGGTGGAACACTGAAGCTTTCTTT. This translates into CASSPPRRTGWNTEAFF.